This TCR beta chain was found in a study of Graves' ophthalmopathy and Graves' hyperthyroidism. RNA transcripts were the source from which TCR beta CDR3 regions were amplified. The workflow started with a first-round RT-PCR run with HTBI primers and then moved on to a second-round multiplex PCR. TCRdb re-analysed the multiplex PCR reads in MiXCR, keeping a single row per CDR3 protein. Here the sample spans about 170,000 distinct CDR3 sequences, around two fifths being singletons. In the case of this clonotype: Antigen unknown.

Notes on the study in general: Most thyroid clonotypes expanded beyond 0.001 frequency were also found in blood.

Patients were diagnosed from clinical symptoms, serum thyroxine, TRAb, thyroid ultrasound and orbital computed tomography. The PBMCs had their origin in roughly 10 ml of fresh peripheral blood. This TCR derives from a woman between 40 and 50 years old with Graves' ophthalmopathy. Sequences were obtained from peripheral blood.

The CDR3 coding sequence is TGTGCCAGCAGTTTCAACCCGGGACTAGCGGTAAACATTCAGTACTTC. Translated: CASSFNPGLAVNIQYF. The chain links TRBV12-3 or TRBV12-4 to TRBJ2-4, with 11 bases fitting TRBD2. After removal of 3 bases from V and 6 bases from J, the junction contained 7 bases not matched to a gene. The CDR3 sequence is 16 residues long.